This paragraph covers one TCR beta chain sequence. Its matching antigen is unknown. The sample comes from a study of OX40 agonist ivuxolimab in advanced cancers. Background on the study: Administration of intravenous ivuxolimab to patients occurred every 2 weeks at 0.01 to 10 mg/kg. Of mixed ages from roughly 23 to 80 and averaging approximately 60 years, the group was about 80% male. The study's findings and limits: The study observed clonal expansion of CD4+ and CD8+ blood T cells by week 6 at 0.1 to 3.0 mg/kg.

Sequenced by immunoSEQ multiplex PCR; TCRdb stores in-frame clones only, minus some. The sample lists more than 55,000 clones, about nine tenths seen once, with approximately 4% in the top ten. The CDR3 is 13 residues long. V shed 11 bases and J 3 bases; nucleotides not matched to a gene: 5. Germline CDR1 is MDHEN and CDR2 is SYDVKM. The sequenced sample was CD4+ or CD8+ T cells sorted from blood, obtained in a trial of the OX40 agonist ivuxolimab. The source of this sequence is an adult with an advanced solid tumor such as melanoma, head and neck, liver or kidney cancer. The rearrangement links TRBV28 to TRBJ1-4; TRBD1 agrees at 8 bases. The CDR3 coding sequence is TGTGCCGCGCAGGGGGCGTCTAATGAAAAACTGTTTTTT. Its protein product is CAAQGASNEKLFF. Based on the CDR3 plus reference TRBV28 and TRBJ1-4, the full variable domain is DVKVTQSSRYLVKRTGEKVFLECVQDMDHENMFWYRQDPGLGLRLIYFSYDVKMKEKGDIPEGYSVSREKKERFSLILESASTNQTSMYLCAAQGASNEKLFFGSGTQLSVL.